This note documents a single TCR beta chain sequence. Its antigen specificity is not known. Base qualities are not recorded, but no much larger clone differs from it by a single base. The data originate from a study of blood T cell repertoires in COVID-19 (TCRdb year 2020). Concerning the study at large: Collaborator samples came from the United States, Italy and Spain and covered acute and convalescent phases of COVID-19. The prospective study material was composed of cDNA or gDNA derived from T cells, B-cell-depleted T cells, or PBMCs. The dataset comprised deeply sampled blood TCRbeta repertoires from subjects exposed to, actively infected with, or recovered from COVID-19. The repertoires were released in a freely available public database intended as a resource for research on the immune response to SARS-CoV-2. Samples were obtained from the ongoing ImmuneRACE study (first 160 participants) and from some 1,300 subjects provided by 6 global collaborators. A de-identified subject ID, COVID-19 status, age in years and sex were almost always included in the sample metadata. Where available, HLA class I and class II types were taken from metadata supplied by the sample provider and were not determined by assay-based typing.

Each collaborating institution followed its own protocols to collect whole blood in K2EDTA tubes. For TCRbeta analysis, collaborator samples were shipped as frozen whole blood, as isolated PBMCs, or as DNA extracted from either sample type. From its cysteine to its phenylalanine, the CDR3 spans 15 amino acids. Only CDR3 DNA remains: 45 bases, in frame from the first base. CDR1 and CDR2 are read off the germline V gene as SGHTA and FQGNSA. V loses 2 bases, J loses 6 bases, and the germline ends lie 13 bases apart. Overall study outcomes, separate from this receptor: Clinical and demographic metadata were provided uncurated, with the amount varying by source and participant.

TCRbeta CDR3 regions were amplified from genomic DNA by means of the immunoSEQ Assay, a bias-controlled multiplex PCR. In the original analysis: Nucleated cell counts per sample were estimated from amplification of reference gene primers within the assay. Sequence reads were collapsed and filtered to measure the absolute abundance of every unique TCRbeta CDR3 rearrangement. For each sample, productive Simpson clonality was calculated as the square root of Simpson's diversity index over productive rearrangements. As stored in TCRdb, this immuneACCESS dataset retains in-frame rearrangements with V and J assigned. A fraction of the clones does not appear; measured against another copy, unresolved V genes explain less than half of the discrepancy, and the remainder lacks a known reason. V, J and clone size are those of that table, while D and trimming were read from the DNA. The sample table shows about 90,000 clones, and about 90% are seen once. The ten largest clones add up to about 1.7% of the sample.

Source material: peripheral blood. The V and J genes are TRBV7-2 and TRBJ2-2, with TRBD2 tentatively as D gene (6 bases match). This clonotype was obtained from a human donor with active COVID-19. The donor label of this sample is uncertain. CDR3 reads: CASSLYGGVAGELFF. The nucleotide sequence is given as TGTGCCAGCAGCTTATACGGGGGAGTGGCCGGGGAGCTGTTTTTT.